This entry lists 2 T cell receptor beta chains sequenced from one sample in a study of cytomegalovirus exposure and HLA in healthy donors. PCR amplification relied on 60 Vbeta primers (plus 13 Jbeta primers). Repertoires were generated with immunoSEQ multiplex PCR, while TCRdb's copy carries only in-frame clones and drops some. The table includes 90,000 to 120,000 clones, roughly 70% detected once. The sequenced sample consisted of PBMCs. The receptor source for this set is a middle-aged man in good health and CMV-seropositive.

V gene TRBV29-1 combines with J gene TRBJ2-3; a possible D gene is TRBD2 (5 bases). This CDR3 region has 13 residues. From germline, CDR1 is SQVTM and CDR2 ANQGSEA. V lost 4 bases and J 2 bases, leaving 10 bases between the germline ends. CDR3: CSVGTRYTDTQYF. The CDR3 DNA reads TGCAGCGTTGGAACTAGATACACAGATACGCAGTATTTT.

The genes are TRBV5-1 and TRBJ1-1; maybe TRBD1 (5 bases). The V end was cut by 3 bases, the J end by 1 base, with 10 bases between. This CDR3 region has 14 residues. The germline gives CDR1 SGHRS, CDR2 YFSETQ. The CDR3 DNA reads as TGCGCCAGCAGCTCCAATCAGGGGAACACTGAAGCTTTCTTT. Translated, it gives CASSSNQGNTEAFF.